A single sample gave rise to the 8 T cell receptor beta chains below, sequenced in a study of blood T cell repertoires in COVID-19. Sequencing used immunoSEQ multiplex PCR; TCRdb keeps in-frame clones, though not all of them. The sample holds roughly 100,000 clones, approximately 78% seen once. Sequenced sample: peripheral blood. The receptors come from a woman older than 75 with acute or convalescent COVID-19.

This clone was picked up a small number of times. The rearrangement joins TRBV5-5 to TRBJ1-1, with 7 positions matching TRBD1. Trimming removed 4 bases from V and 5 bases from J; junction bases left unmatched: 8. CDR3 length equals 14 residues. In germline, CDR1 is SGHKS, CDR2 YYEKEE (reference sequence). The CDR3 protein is CASSGSTGMTEAFF. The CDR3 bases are TGTGCCAGCAGCGGCTCGACAGGGATGACTGAAGCTTTCTTT.

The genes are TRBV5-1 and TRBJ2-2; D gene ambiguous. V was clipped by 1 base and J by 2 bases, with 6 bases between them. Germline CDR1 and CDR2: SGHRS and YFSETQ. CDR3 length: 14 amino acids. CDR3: CASSLIVNTGELFF. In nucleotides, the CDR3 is TGCGCCAGCAGCTTGATAGTAAACACCGGGGAGCTGTTTTTT. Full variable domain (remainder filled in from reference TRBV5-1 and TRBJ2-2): KAGVTQTPRYLIKTRGQQVTLSCSPISGHRSVSWYQQTPGQGLQFLFEYFSETQRNKGNFPGRFSGRQFSNSRSEMNVSTLELGDSALYLCASSLIVNTGELFFGEGSRLTVL.

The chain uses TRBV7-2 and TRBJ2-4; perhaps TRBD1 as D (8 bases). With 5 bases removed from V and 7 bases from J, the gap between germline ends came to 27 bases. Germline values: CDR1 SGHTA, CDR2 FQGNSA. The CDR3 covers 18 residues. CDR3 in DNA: TGTGCCAGCAGCCCAGGGGGGGAAGGACAGGGCGGGTGGAACATTCAGTACTTC. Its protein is CASSPGGEGQGGWNIQYF.

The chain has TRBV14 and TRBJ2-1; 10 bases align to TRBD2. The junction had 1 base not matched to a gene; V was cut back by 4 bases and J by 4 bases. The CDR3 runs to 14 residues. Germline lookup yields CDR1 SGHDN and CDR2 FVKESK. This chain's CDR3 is CASSLSGGYNEQFF. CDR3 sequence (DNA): TGTGCCAGCAGCCTTAGCGGGGGGTACAATGAGCAGTTCTTC.

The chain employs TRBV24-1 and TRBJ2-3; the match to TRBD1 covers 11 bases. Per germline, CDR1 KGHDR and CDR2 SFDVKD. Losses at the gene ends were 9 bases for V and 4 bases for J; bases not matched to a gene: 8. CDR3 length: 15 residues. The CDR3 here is CATARDRGYSDTQYF. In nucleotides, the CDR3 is TGTGCCACCGCGCGGGACAGGGGGTATTCAGATACGCAGTATTTT.

CDR3 amino acids: CASSQEGETQYF. The CDR3 DNA reads as TGTGCCAGCAGTCAGGAGGGGGAGACCCAGTACTTC. The rearrangement uses TRBV2 and TRBJ2-5, with D possibly being TRBD2 (6 bases). Trimming cost V 5 bases and J 5 bases, with 9 bases left between them. This CDR3 is 12 amino acids long. Germline V gene sequence: CDR1 SNHLY, CDR2 FYNNEI. Variable domain in full (rest from reference TRBV2 and TRBJ2-5): EPEVTQTPSHQVTQMGQEVILRCVPISNHLYFYWYRQILGQKVEFLVSFYNNEISEKSEIFDDQFSVERPDGSNFTLKIRSTKLEDSAMYFCASSQEGETQYFGPGTRLLVL.

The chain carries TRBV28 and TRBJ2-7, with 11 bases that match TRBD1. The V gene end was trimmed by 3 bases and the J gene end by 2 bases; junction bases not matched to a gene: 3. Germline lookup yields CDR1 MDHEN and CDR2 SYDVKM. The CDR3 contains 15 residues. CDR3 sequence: CASSFRGQGAYEQYV. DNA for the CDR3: TGTGCCAGCAGTTTCCGGGGACAGGGGGCCTACGAGCAGTACGTC.

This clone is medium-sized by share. CDR3 region: CASSIGGRVSPLHF. The DNA of the CDR3 is TGTGCCAGTAGTATAGGGGGCCGAGTTTCACCCCTCCACTTT. The chain is built from TRBV19 and TRBJ1-6, with a weak D call TRBD1 (5 bases). Trimming removed 1 base at V and 9 bases at J, with 10 bases between. The CDR3 spans 14 residues. Germline values: CDR1 LNHDA, CDR2 SQIVND (reference sequence).